The 24 T cell receptor beta chains reported below all come from one sample, sequenced in a study of cytomegalovirus exposure and HLA in healthy donors. The PCR made use of 60 Vbeta and 13 Jbeta primers. Only in-frame clones appear in the TCRdb table, and some are missing; sequencing was by immunoSEQ multiplex PCR. The table for this sample gives tens of thousands of clones. The material sequenced was PBMCs. The origin of the receptors is a young woman in good health and CMV-seropositive.

The chain uses TRBV18 and TRBJ2-1; a weak D match, TRBD2 (5 bases). The V and J ends lost 3 bases and 8 bases respectively, with 11 bases between them. Germline CDR1 and CDR2: KGHSH and LQKENI. This CDR3 comprises 13 residues. Here the CDR3 DNA reads TGTGCCAGCTCACCCCGAGCAGCGGATGAGCAGTTCTTC. Its translation is CASSPRAADEQFF. The full variable domain, completed using reference TRBV18 and TRBJ2-1, is NAGVMQNPRHLVRRRGQEARLRCSPMKGHSHVYWYRQLPEEGLKFMVYLQKENIIDESGMPKERFSAEFPKEGPSILRIQQVVRGDSAAYFCASSPRAADEQFFGPGTRLTVL.

The chain couples TRBV27 to TRBJ1-1; TRBD1 is a possible D gene (5 bases). The CDR3 totals 14 residues. V was pared by 2 bases and J by 5 bases, with 12 bases between. Germline CDR1 and CDR2: MNHEY and SMNVEV (reference sequence). CDR3 residues: CASSLQGPGTEAFF. In DNA form, the CDR3 reads TGTGCCAGCAGTTTACAAGGTCCAGGGACTGAAGCTTTCTTT.

The V and J genes are TRBV4-1 and TRBJ2-5; 9 positions agree with TRBD2. CDR1 MGHRA and CDR2 YSYEKL come from the germline V gene. Trimming at V came to 0 bases and at J to 4 bases, leaving 9 bases not matched to a gene. This CDR3 is built from 17 residues. CDR3 in DNA: TGCGCCAGCAGCCAAGATGGGGCGGGGGGGAAGGGAGAGACCCAGTACTTC. Translation: CASSQDGAGGKGETQYF.

The rearrangement uses TRBV5-1 and TRBJ2-7, with 7 bases that match TRBD1. This CDR3 has 15 residues. From germline, CDR1 is SGHRS and CDR2 YFSETQ. V shed 2 bases, J shed 0 bases, and the junction held 5 bases outside the gene matches. The CDR3 region is CASSFTGDSSYEQYF. DNA of the CDR3: TGCGCCAGCAGCTTTACCGGGGACAGCTCCTACGAGCAGTACTTC. Looking up the rest from reference TRBV5-1 and TRBJ2-7 gives the full variable domain: KAGVTQTPRYLIKTRGQQVTLSCSPISGHRSVSWYQQTPGQGLQFLFEYFSETQRNKGNFPGRFSGRQFSNSRSEMNVSTLELGDSALYLCASSFTGDSSYEQYFGPGTRLTVT.

This chain uses TRBV5-1 with TRBJ1-4; 9 bases are a match to TRBD1. Looked up from germline, CDR1 is SGHRS and CDR2 is YFSETQ. The CDR3 consists of 14 residues. V shed 6 bases and J 8 bases; nucleotides not matched to a gene: 8. The CDR3 is CASTPGTGPEKLFF. The CDR3 bases are TGCGCCAGCACCCCCGGGACAGGGCCCGAAAAACTGTTTTTT. Full variable domain (remainder filled in from reference TRBV5-1 and TRBJ1-4): KAGVTQTPRYLIKTRGQQVTLSCSPISGHRSVSWYQQTPGQGLQFLFEYFSETQRNKGNFPGRFSGRQFSNSRSEMNVSTLELGDSALYLCASTPGTGPEKLFFGSGTQLSVL.

The chain is built from TRBV30 and TRBJ1-2; no definite D call. Germline V gene sequence: CDR1 GTSNPN, CDR2 SVGIG (reference sequence). The CDR3 covers 13 residues. V shed 4 bases and J shed 2 bases, with 11 bases lying between them. The CDR3 nucleotides are TGTGCCTGGACACCACTCTTAAACTATGGCTACACCTTC. Its translation: CAWTPLLNYGYTF.

The genes are TRBV9 and TRBJ2-2; TRBD2 is a possible D gene (6 bases). The CDR3 totals 15 residues. Germline V gene sequence: CDR1 SGDLS, CDR2 YYNGEE. The V gene lost 4 bases and the J gene lost 5 bases, with 15 bases spanning the gap. The CDR3 sequence: CASSPGTLATGELFF. For the CDR3, the DNA is TGTGCCAGCAGCCCCGGGACTCTCGCGACCGGGGAGCTGTTTTTT.

This rearrangement joins TRBV19 to TRBJ1-5; no clear D. V lost 4 bases, J lost 2 bases, and 12 bases lay in between. The CDR3 runs 15 residues. Germline-derived CDR1 and CDR2 are LNHDA and SQIVND (reference sequence). The CDR3 protein is CASSRFGEGNQPQHF. Written as DNA, the CDR3 is TGTGCCAGTAGTAGATTTGGGGAGGGCAATCAGCCCCAGCATTTT.

The chain combines TRBV4-1 with TRBJ2-1; the match to TRBD2 covers 13 bases. CDR3 length: 16 residues. J lost 7 bases, V lost 3 bases, and 6 bases had no gene match. The V gene's germline CDR1 is MGHRA and CDR2 YSYEKL. For the CDR3, the DNA is TGCGCCAGCAGCCAGGATGGGACTAGCGGGGCTAATGAGCAGTTCTTC. Its protein is CASSQDGTSGANEQFF.

This chain joins TRBV11-2 and TRBJ2-1; D gene unclear. The V gene lost 0 bases and the J gene lost 0 bases, with 6 bases spanning the gap. There are 15 residues in the CDR3. Germline assignment: CDR1 SGHAT and CDR2 FQNNGV. CDR3 residues: CASSLEVSSYNEQFF. The CDR3, as DNA: TGTGCCAGCAGCTTAGAGGTGAGCTCCTACAATGAGCAGTTCTTC.

The chain employs TRBV30 and TRBJ1-3, with 11 positions matching TRBD1. This CDR3 has 16 amino acids. The trim removed 0 bases at V and 3 bases at J, leaving 4 bases unmatched. CDR1 and CDR2 from the germline V gene are GTSNPN and SVGIG (reference sequence). CDR3 sequence reads: CAWSVLGQGVGNTIYF. DNA for the CDR3: TGTGCCTGGAGTGTTTTGGGACAGGGGGTTGGAAACACCATATATTTT.

The chain combines TRBV5-6 with TRBJ1-2; 7 positions agree with TRBD1. V lost 0 bases, J lost 4 bases, and 6 bases stayed unmatched. The CDR3 spans 15 residues. From germline, CDR1 is SGHDT and CDR2 YYEEEE. The CDR3 loop reads CASSLVTGVFYGYTF. As DNA, the CDR3 is TGTGCCAGCAGCTTGGTCACAGGGGTCTTCTATGGCTACACCTTC.

This chain links TRBV20-1 with TRBJ2-5; unclear D gene. Germline CDR1 is DFQATT and CDR2 is SNEGSKA (reference sequence). The germline V and J ends were trimmed by 3 bases and 3 bases, with 5 bases remaining between them. CDR3 length equals 11 residues. CDR3 nucleotide sequence: TGCAGTGCTAGTCCTAAAGAGACCCAGTACTTC. This gives the protein CSASPKETQYF.

The chain is built from TRBV30 and TRBJ2-5; D may be TRBD2 (5 bases). The germline V gene encodes CDR1 GTSNPN and CDR2 SVGIG (reference sequence). Trimming pared 0 bases from V and 9 bases from J, leaving 11 bases between. This CDR3 comprises 12 residues. This CDR3 is CAWSVTGNAQYF. The CDR3 bases are TGTGCCTGGAGTGTAACCGGGAATGCCCAGTACTTC.

The chain carries TRBV4-1 and TRBJ2-1; TRBD1 matches 9 bases. There are 15 residues in the CDR3. With 0 bases clipped from V and 5 bases from J, the junction kept 2 bases outside the gene matches. Germline CDR1 is MGHRA and CDR2 is YSYEKL. Written as DNA, the CDR3 is TGCGCCAGCAGCCAAGATGGGACAGGGAACAATGAGCAGTTCTTC. Translation: CASSQDGTGNNEQFF.

The V call is TRBV4-1, the J call TRBJ2-3; 8 positions match TRBD2. The V gene end was trimmed by 1 base and the J gene end by 3 bases; junction bases not matched to a gene: 6. This CDR3 is built from 16 residues. The V gene's germline CDR1 is MGHRA and CDR2 YSYEKL. DNA of the CDR3: TGCGCCAGCAGCCAAGGTCGGGGGGGCCGGACAGATACGCAGTATTTT. Protein product: CASSQGRGGRTDTQYF.

DNA for the CDR3: TGTGCCAGCAGCTCCAACAGGGCTGGCTACACCTTC. Residues: CASSSNRAGYTF. The chain combines TRBV14 with TRBJ1-2, with D tentatively TRBD1 (6 bases). This CDR3 spans 12 amino acids. The V end lost 5 bases, the J end lost 7 bases, and 11 bases lay between the germline ends. Germline CDR1 SGHDN, CDR2 FVKESK.

The V gene is TRBV6-5, the J gene TRBJ1-5; D is perhaps TRBD1 (5 bases). The CDR3 loop spans 13 amino acids. The V gene lost 7 bases and the J gene lost 9 bases, with 16 bases spanning the gap. Germline CDR1 and CDR2: MNHEY and SVGAGI. CDR3 bases: TGTGCCAGCACCCCAAATGTCGGGGGGCCCCAGCATTTT. It encodes CASTPNVGGPQHF.

For the CDR3, the DNA is TGTGCCAGCAGCGTAGGCGGGGATCCCTACGAGCAGTACTTC. Protein sequence: CASSVGGDPYEQYF. The chain employs TRBV9 and TRBJ2-7; perhaps TRBD2 as D (6 bases). CDR3 size: 14 residues. Germline CDR1 is SGDLS and CDR2 is YYNGEE. V gave up 0 bases and J gave up 2 bases, with 9 bases separating them.

The genes are TRBV5-1 and TRBJ2-3; weak D call: TRBD2 (6 bases). This CDR3 has 18 residues. Trimming left V 4 bases short and J 1 base short, with 22 bases between. Germline CDR1 SGHRS, CDR2 YFSETQ. The CDR3 region has the DNA TGCGCCAGCAGCACCGGTCTGGACGGGGGTAGGGGCACAGATACGCAGTATTTT. Translated, it gives CASSTGLDGGRGTDTQYF.

This rearrangement joins TRBV29-1 to TRBJ2-3, with 10 bases matching TRBD1. After removal of 4 bases from V and 4 bases from J, the junction contained 5 bases not matched to a gene. This CDR3 spans 14 amino acids. Germline assignment: CDR1 SQVTM and CDR2 ANQGSEA. The CDR3 reads CSVVSTGGSDTQYF. In nucleotides, the CDR3 is TGCAGCGTTGTCTCGACAGGGGGCTCAGATACGCAGTATTTT.

Remarks on this clone: Other DNA sequences within the sample encode an identical CDR3. The chain is built from TRBV30 and TRBJ1-5, with TRBD1 matching over 7 bases. The CDR3 runs 15 residues. CDR1 and CDR2 (germline): GTSNPN, SVGIG (reference sequence). Trimming at V came to 2 bases and at J to 0 bases, leaving 4 bases not matched to a gene. CDR3 coding DNA: TGTGCCTGGAGTAAGGGGGCCGATAGCAATCAGCCCCAGCATTTT. This codes for CAWSKGADSNQPQHF.

The chain couples TRBV30 to TRBJ1-1, with TRBD1 identical over 9 bases. Germline CDR1 is GTSNPN and CDR2 is SVGIG (reference sequence). V lost 5 bases to trimming and J lost 8 bases; unmatched junction nucleotides: 9. The CDR3 covers 13 residues. The CDR3 reads CAWSHGQGQEAFF. CDR3 in DNA: TGTGCCTGGTCTCATGGACAGGGGCAAGAAGCTTTCTTT.

The rearrangement links TRBV30 to TRBJ2-7; D is perhaps TRBD2 (6 bases). The CDR3 consists of 15 residues. The V end was cut by 4 bases, the J end by 0 bases, with 16 bases between. Germline V CDR1 and CDR2: GTSNPN, SVGIG (reference sequence). This chain's CDR3 is CAWITRDSSSYEQYF. Written as DNA, the CDR3 is TGTGCCTGGATCACCCGGGACTCAAGCTCCTACGAGCAGTACTTC.